The 13 T cell receptor beta chains below come from one sample, sequenced in a study of response to subunit inactivated influenza vaccine. TCRdb ran MiXCR on the RT-PCR reads and lists one entry per CDR3 protein. In the table there are 150,000 or so distinct CDR3 sequences, roughly 10% of which are singletons. Sample: non-naive T cells sorted from PBMCs, taken 40 to 50 days after vaccination. These receptors originate from a man aged 50-60 years who received an inactivated influenza vaccine.

In its sample, this clonotype was seen a few times. V gene TRBV20-1 combines with J gene TRBJ2-7; 11 bases agree with TRBD2. The CDR3 has 14 residues. V gave up 3 bases and J gave up 6 bases; unmatched junction bases: 7. The germline V gene has CDR1 DFQATT and CDR2 SNEGSKA (reference sequence). The DNA of the CDR3 is TGCAGTGCTAGGGGCACTAGCGGGGGAGGCGAGCAGTACTTC. This translates into CSARGTSGGGEQYF.

This clonotype has ten or more counts. The chain joins TRBV24-1 to TRBJ2-2, with no clear D. The germline gives CDR1 KGHDR, CDR2 SFDVKD. This CDR3 spans 15 amino acids. The V end was cut by 1 base, the J end by 1 base, with 6 bases between. CDR3 bases: TGTGCCACCAGTGATTTAACCCAGAACACCGGGGAGCTGTTTTTT. This gives the protein CATSDLTQNTGELFF.

This clonotype occurred a few times. The chain carries TRBV20-1 and TRBJ2-3; no reliable D call. Germline values: CDR1 DFQATT, CDR2 SNEGSKA (reference sequence). This CDR3 is 14 amino acids long. Trimming took 4 bases from V and 2 from J, leaving 13 bases between them. In nucleotides, the CDR3 is TGCAGTGCTATCAAGGGCGGTTACACAGATACGCAGTATTTT. It is translated as CSAIKGGYTDTQYF.

There are a few counts of this clonotype. The rearrangement joins TRBV20-1 to TRBJ2-5, with 9 positions matching TRBD2. The CDR3 covers 16 residues. CDR1 DFQATT and CDR2 SNEGSKA come from the germline V gene (reference sequence). Trimming took 0 bases from V and 5 from J; bases not matched to a gene: 10. CDR3 protein: CSARDFRREGRETQYF. The CDR3 DNA sequence: TGCAGTGCTAGAGATTTCCGGCGGGAGGGCCGGGAGACCCAGTACTTC.

This chain links TRBV11-2 with TRBJ2-3; no definite D call. In germline, CDR1 is SGHAT, CDR2 FQNNGV. V dropped 4 bases and J dropped 1 base, with 12 bases sitting between them. This CDR3 comprises 15 residues. CDR3 region: CASSSSTIGTDTQYF. The CDR3 DNA sequence: TGTGCCAGCAGCTCATCCACGATAGGCACAGATACGCAGTATTTT.

The chain carries TRBV11-1 and TRBJ2-3; D may be TRBD1 or TRBD2 (6 bases each). V lost 5 bases and J 1 base, leaving 16 bases between the germline ends. The CDR3 is 16 residues long. Germline lookup yields CDR1 SGHAT and CDR2 FQDESV (reference sequence). The CDR3, as DNA: TGTGCCAGCAGCCGAGAGTGGGGGGCCGGCACAGATACGCAGTATTTT. Its translation: CASSREWGAGTDTQYF.

This clonotype was recorded many times. The chain joins TRBV6-1 to TRBJ2-1; D gene ambiguous. The V end lost 4 bases, the J end lost 4 bases, and 8 bases lay between the germline ends. Germline V gene sequence: CDR1 MNHNS, CDR2 SASEGT. The CDR3 length is 13 residues. CDR3 amino acids: CASSVARYNEQFF. CDR3 sequence (DNA): TGTGCCAGCAGTGTCGCTAGATACAATGAGCAGTTCTTC.

This clonotype has only a few counts. V gene TRBV28 combines with J gene TRBJ2-2; TRBD1 aligns across 7 bases. The CDR3 is made up of 15 amino acids. V dropped 3 bases and J dropped 6; count of bases not matched to a gene: 7. The V gene's germline CDR1 is MDHEN and CDR2 SYDVKM. In DNA form, the CDR3 reads TGTGCCAGCAGTTTTGTGACAGGGTCTCCCGGGGAGCTGTTTTTT. Amino acids: CASSFVTGSPGELFF. The variable domain in full, with the rest retrieved from reference TRBV28 and TRBJ2-2, is DVKVTQSSRYLVKRTGEKVFLECVQDMDHENMFWYRQDPGLGLRLIYFSYDVKMKEKGDIPEGYSVSREKKERFSLILESASTNQTSMYLCASSFVTGSPGELFFGEGSRLTVL.

This clonotype was found many times. This chain uses TRBV6-1 with TRBJ2-7; TRBD1 agrees at 7 bases. The germline CDR1 and CDR2 sequences are MNHNS and SASEGT. The CDR3 loop spans 14 amino acids. With V trimmed by 8 bases and J by 0 bases, 7 bases remained unmatched. The CDR3 region is CASLADRTSYEQYF. The DNA for the CDR3 is TGTGCCAGCCTTGCGGACAGGACCTCCTACGAGCAGTACTTC.

This clonotype was counted only a few times. The chain is built from TRBV10-3 and TRBJ2-7; D might be TRBD1 (5 bases). The V gene's germline CDR1 is ENHRY and CDR2 SYGVKD. Deletions cut 0 bases from V and 3 bases from J, with 12 bases between. The CDR3 consists of 15 residues. CDR3 amino acids: CAISESTGGFYEQYF. The CDR3 DNA reads as TGTGCCATCAGTGAGTCTACAGGTGGGTTCTACGAGCAGTACTTC.

The genes are TRBV5-1 and TRBJ2-3; perhaps D is TRBD1 or TRBD2 (6 bases each). Trimming removed 0 bases from V and 5 bases from J, with 13 bases in between. Germline V gene sequence: CDR1 SGHRS, CDR2 YFSETQ. The CDR3 covers 15 residues. CDR3 nucleotides: TGCGCCAGCAGCTTGGGTGGGGGGCCGGTAGATACGCAGTATTTT. Protein sequence: CASSLGGGPVDTQYF.

The V and J genes are TRBV28 and TRBJ1-2; 10 bases map to TRBD1. This CDR3 is built from 16 residues. Germline loops: CDR1 MDHEN, CDR2 SYDVKM. Trimming at V came to 2 bases and at J to 4 bases, leaving 7 bases not matched to a gene. The chain's CDR3 is CASSLGTGDYSYGYTF. CDR3 DNA: TGTGCCAGCAGTTTAGGGACAGGGGACTATAGCTATGGCTACACCTTC.

V gene TRBV7-3 combines with J gene TRBJ1-1; 8 nucleotides agree with TRBD1. CDR3 size: 13 residues. The V gene's germline CDR1 is SGHTA and CDR2 FQGTGA. J lost 7 bases, V lost 6 bases, and 7 bases had no gene match. DNA of the CDR3: TGTGCCAGCAGGCGAGGGACAGGCTATGAAGCTTTCTTT. Residues: CASRRGTGYEAFF.